The 23 T cell receptor beta chains reported below all come from one sample, sequenced in a study of OX40 agonist ivuxolimab in advanced cancers. Preparation of the library involved the immunoSEQ multiplex PCR assay. Entries here come from immuneACCESS through TCRdb and include only in-frame sequences with V and J called. Some clones fail to appear in such tables; in the studies checked, an unresolved V gene covers under half of the shortfall, and the cause of the remainder is unknown. The sample has over 35,000 clones on record, roughly nine tenths of them singletons. Roughly 0.53% of the sample goes to the ten largest clones. The sample here was CD4+ or CD8+ T cells sorted from blood, taken in a trial of the OX40 agonist ivuxolimab. Receptors originate from an adult with an advanced solid tumor such as melanoma, head and neck, liver or kidney cancer.

This chain connects TRBV6-6 to TRBJ1-1; D gene unclear. The CDR3 covers 14 residues. Germline V gene sequence: CDR1 MNHNY, CDR2 SVGAGI (reference sequence). Trimming cost V 3 bases and J 1 base, with 9 bases left between them. Here the CDR3 reads CASSYLGQNTEAFF. DNA for the CDR3: TGTGCCAGCAGTTATTTAGGTCAGAACACTGAAGCTTTCTTT.

The chain carries TRBV6-1 and TRBJ1-1, with 9 bases that match TRBD1. This CDR3 comprises 13 residues. Trimming took 4 bases from V and 5 from J; bases not matched to a gene: 2. Germline V CDR1 and CDR2: MNHNS, SASEGT. CDR3 residues: CASSAGTGTEAFF. The CDR3 DNA is TGTGCCAGCAGTGCCGGGACAGGGACTGAAGCTTTCTTT.

The chain carries TRBV6-5 and TRBJ1-2, with TRBD1 identical over 9 bases. Germline values: CDR1 MNHEY, CDR2 SVGAGI. This CDR3 contains 15 residues. Trimming took 4 bases from V and 4 from J; bases not matched to a gene: 7. The CDR3 DNA reads as TGTGCCAGCAGTTGGGGACAGGGTGGAGGCTATGGCTACACCTTC. It translates to CASSWGQGGGYGYTF.

The chain joins TRBV6-5 to TRBJ2-5; tentative D call: TRBD1 (5 bases). The germline gives CDR1 MNHEY, CDR2 SVGAGI. The CDR3 totals 13 residues. Trimming stripped 5 bases from V and 3 bases from J, with 10 bases between. Here the CDR3 reads CASSRDSEETQYF. The CDR3 region has the DNA TGTGCCAGCAGTCGCGACAGTGAAGAGACCCAGTACTTC.

V usage is TRBV7-2 and J usage is TRBJ2-1; perhaps D is TRBD1 or TRBD2 (6 bases each). V was pared by 6 bases and J by 6 bases, with 12 bases between. The germline gives CDR1 SGHTA, CDR2 FQGNSA. CDR3 length: 13 amino acids. The CDR3 loop is CASSQWGANEQFF. DNA for the CDR3: TGTGCCAGCAGTCAATGGGGGGCCAATGAGCAGTTCTTC. Variable domain in full (rest from reference TRBV7-2 and TRBJ2-1): GAGVSQSPSNKVTEKGKDVELRCDPISGHTALYWYRQSLGQGLEFLIYFQGNSAPDKSGLPSDRFSAERTGGSVSTLTIQRTQQEDSAVYLCASSQWGANEQFFGPGTRLTVL.

DNA of the CDR3: TGTGCCAGCAGCCCTAGACTAGCGGGGGAGGGCACAGATACGCAGTATTTT. It is translated as CASSPRLAGEGTDTQYF. The rearrangement joins TRBV7-2 to TRBJ2-3, with 12 bases identical to TRBD2. Trimming removed 5 bases from V and 1 base from J; junction bases left unmatched: 7. There are 17 residues in the CDR3. Germline CDR1 and CDR2: SGHTA and FQGNSA.

The V call is TRBV7-3, the J call TRBJ2-3; the D gene is possibly TRBD2 (6 bases). The CDR3 has 14 residues. V lost 5 bases and J lost 3, with 12 bases in between. Germline V lookup: CDR1 SGHTA, CDR2 FQGTGA. CDR3 DNA sequence: TGTGCCAGCAGCCATGCCCTAGCGACAGATACGCAGTATTTT. Amino acid sequence: CASSHALATDTQYF.

The chain employs TRBV6-5 and TRBJ1-4; TRBD1 agrees at 7 bases. Germline CDR1 is MNHEY and CDR2 is SVGAGI. The CDR3 is 14 amino acids. V was pared by 5 bases and J by 12 bases, with 12 bases of the junction left unmatched. The CDR3 DNA reads TGTGCCAGCAGTCAAATCCGACAGGGTTCGGAACTGTTTTTT. It is translated as CASSQIRQGSELFF.

This chain connects TRBV5-4 to TRBJ1-3, with TRBD1 matching over 8 bases. The junction had 5 bases not matched to a gene; V was cut back by 3 bases and J by 0 bases. This CDR3 region has 16 residues. Germline V CDR1 and CDR2: SGHNT, YYREEE (reference sequence). The CDR3 region is CASSSSRGLSGNTIYF. In DNA form, the CDR3 reads TGTGCCAGCAGCTCATCCAGGGGGCTCTCTGGAAACACCATATATTTT.

To note about this clone: One junction end does not reproduce the germline sequence, and a read error may be involved. V gene TRBV7-7 combines with J gene TRBJ2-7; 9 nucleotides line up with TRBD1. CDR1 and CDR2 from the germline V gene are SSHAT and FNYEAQ (reference sequence). The CDR3 contains 13 residues. The CDR3 coding sequence is TGTGCTAGCAGCCTGGACAGGGGCCACGAGCAGTACTTC. This translates into CASSLDRGHEQYF. Full variable domain (missing parts from reference TRBV7-7 and TRBJ2-7): GAGVSQSPRYKVTKRGQDVTLRCDPISSHATLYWYQQALGQGPEFLTYFNYEAQPDKSGLPSDRFSAERPEGSISTLTIQRTEQRDSAMYRCASSLDRGHEQYFGPGTRLTVT.

The rearrangement joins TRBV19 to TRBJ1-6, with D perhaps TRBD1 (6 bases). Germline-derived CDR1 and CDR2 are LNHDA and SQIVND (reference sequence). CDR3 size: 16 residues. Trimming shortened V by 3 bases and J by 7 bases, and 16 bases separated the two germline ends. DNA of the CDR3: TGTGCCAGTAGTATTTCGGGGGGCGCACCCAATTCACCCCTCCACTTT. This translates into CASSISGGAPNSPLHF.

In its sample, this clone was seen once. V gene TRBV6-5 combines with J gene TRBJ2-3, with 8 bases fitting TRBD2. The CDR3 length is 13 residues. Germline V gene data show CDR1 as MNHEY and CDR2 as SVGAGI. Trimming at V came to 10 bases and at J to 6 bases, leaving 9 bases not matched to a gene. The CDR3 protein is CATTEAGVDTQYF. In DNA form, the CDR3 reads TGTGCCACCACGGAAGCGGGAGTGGATACGCAGTATTTT.

The rearrangement joins TRBV7-8 to TRBJ1-4, with 10 bases identical to TRBD1. Germline CDR1 and CDR2: SGHVS and FQNEAQ. The ends lost 1 base at V and 4 bases at J; junction bases unmatched: 0. The CDR3 is 15 residues long. CDR3 region: CASSLGDRGNEKLFF. The CDR3 DNA sequence: TGTGCCAGCAGCTTAGGGGACAGGGGTAATGAAAAACTGTTTTTT.

A note on this clone: The same CDR3 is also encoded by other DNA sequences in this sample. The chain couples TRBV27 to TRBJ1-6; D is uncertain. The V end was cut by 3 bases, the J end by 4 bases, with 1 base between. CDR1 and CDR2 from the germline V gene are MNHEY and SMNVEV (reference sequence). The CDR3 has 12 residues. CDR3 coding DNA: TGTGCCAGCAGTTTGTATAATTCACCCCTCCACTTT. Protein sequence: CASSLYNSPLHF.

The DNA of the CDR3 is TGTGCCAGCAGCTCTACAGGGACCGGCTCACCCCTCCACTTT. This codes for CASSSTGTGSPLHF. This chain joins TRBV7-9 and TRBJ1-6; D is perhaps TRBD1 (6 bases). This CDR3 comprises 14 residues. V was pared by 4 bases and J by 10 bases, with 14 bases between. The germline gives CDR1 SEHNR, CDR2 FQNEAQ (reference sequence).

This clone was seen a handful of times. J is TRBJ2-1 and V is TRBV7-2; 10 bases map to TRBD2. V was clipped by 1 base and J by 15 bases; unmatched bases: 3. The CDR3 consists of 12 residues. Germline V gene lookup returns CDR1 SGHTA and CDR2 FQGNSA. The CDR3 coding sequence is TGTGCCAGCAGCTTAGAGCGGGGGGGTAGGTTCTTC. Amino acids: CASSLERGGRFF. The full variable domain, rest sourced from reference TRBV7-2 and TRBJ2-1, is GAGVSQSPSNKVTEKGKDVELRCDPISGHTALYWYRQSLGQGLEFLIYFQGNSAPDKSGLPSDRFSAERTGGSVSTLTIQRTQQEDSAVYLCASSLERGGRFFGPGTRLTVL.

The V call is TRBV5-6, the J call TRBJ2-2; TRBD2 matches 11 bases. The CDR3 loop spans 18 amino acids. Germline loops: CDR1 SGHDT, CDR2 YYEEEE. V trimming: 3 bases; J trimming: 3 bases; junction bases outside the gene matches: 10. In nucleotides, the CDR3 is TGTGCCAGCAGCTCAGGGCTAGCGGGGGGCCGGTACACCGGGGAGCTGTTTTTT. Its translation: CASSSGLAGGRYTGELFF.

This rearrangement joins TRBV9 to TRBJ2-1; 14 bases map to TRBD2. The germline V gene encodes CDR1 SGDLS and CDR2 YYNGEE. CDR3 size: 15 residues. After removal of 4 bases from V and 4 bases from J, the junction contained 1 base not matched to a gene. The CDR3 coding sequence is TGTGCCAGCAGCCGGACTAGCGGGGGGTACAATGAGCAGTTCTTC. This gives the protein CASSRTSGGYNEQFF.

The chain employs TRBV5-4 and TRBJ2-2; 8 bases agree with TRBD2. This CDR3 is 15 amino acids long. V lost 0 bases, J lost 4 bases, and 2 bases stayed unmatched. Per germline, CDR1 SGHNT and CDR2 YYREEE (reference sequence). The CDR3: CASSLAGGATGELFF. CDR3 nucleotide sequence: TGTGCCAGCAGCTTGGCCGGGGGGGCCACCGGGGAGCTGTTTTTT.

The J gene is TRBJ1-5, the V gene TRBV6-6; no firm D call. CDR3 size: 14 residues. V shed 0 bases and J shed 6 bases, with 9 bases lying between them. Germline CDR1 and CDR2: MNHNY and SVGAGI (reference sequence). CDR3 DNA: TGTGCCAGCAGTTACTCTCGGGTGGGTCAGCCCCAGCATTTT. This gives the protein CASSYSRVGQPQHF.

The chain joins TRBV27 to TRBJ1-2, with D unresolved. Germline CDR1 MNHEY, CDR2 SMNVEV (reference sequence). V was pared by 2 bases and J by 6 bases, with 10 bases between. The CDR3 extends over 13 amino acids. CDR3 sequence (DNA): TGTGCCAGCAGTTTACAAAGAAGTCATGGCTACACCTTC. Its translation is CASSLQRSHGYTF.

The J gene is TRBJ2-3, the V gene TRBV7-2, with 8 bases that match TRBD2. V was clipped by 5 bases and J by 8 bases; unmatched bases: 12. The CDR3 is 15 amino acids. Germline CDR1 SGHTA, CDR2 FQGNSA. CDR3 DNA sequence: TGTGCCAGCAGCCGGGTTAGCGGGGACTTTAGTACGCAGTATTTT. Translation gives CASSRVSGDFSTQYF.

The chain combines TRBV7-3 with TRBJ2-5; no firm D call. This CDR3 comprises 14 residues. V lost 5 bases to trimming and J lost 2 bases, with 12 bases between them. Germline-derived CDR1 and CDR2 are SGHTA and FQGTGA. CDR3 amino acids: CASSPTYGQETQYF. The CDR3 nucleotides read TGTGCCAGCAGCCCCACTTACGGTCAAGAGACCCAGTACTTC.